This TCR beta chain appears in the sequencing data of a study of OX40 agonist ivuxolimab in advanced cancers. The CDR3 extends over 15 amino acids. The J segment lost 9 bases and the V segment lost 4 bases, leaving 7 bases of the junction unmatched. Germline CDR1 SGDLS, CDR2 YYNGEE. Profiling relied on immunoSEQ multiplex PCR, and the TCRdb table lists in-frame clones only, not all of them. The table has about 13,000 clones, approximately 78% seen once. This chain links TRBV9 with TRBJ2-1, with TRBD2 matching over 13 bases. The sequence derives from an adult with an advanced solid tumor such as melanoma, head and neck, liver or kidney cancer. The source was CD4+ or CD8+ T cells sorted from blood, collected in a trial of the OX40 agonist ivuxolimab. The CDR3 sequence: CASSPPGLAGREQFF. CDR3 DNA sequence: TGTGCCAGCAGCCCCCCGGGACTAGCGGGACGTGAGCAGTTCTTC.